This T cell receptor (beta chain) comes out of a study of blood T cell repertoires in COVID-19. For the study at large: Acute and convalescent COVID-19 specimens originated in the United States, Italy and Spain. In each case, the material was cDNA or gDNA derived from T cells, B-cell-depleted T cells, or PBMCs.

This CDR3 contains 18 residues. Looked up from germline, CDR1 is KGHSH and CDR2 is LQKENI. In the original analysis: Reference gene primers were amplified, and this amplification served to estimate nucleated cell counts. TCRdb's table, derived via immunoSEQ multiplex PCR, lists solely in-frame clones and lacks some. For V, J and clone size, that table is used; D and trimming come from the DNA. The data show some 6,900 clones, with approximately 90% seen just once and roughly 17% held by the top ten. In regard to this clone: At one end the junction does not follow the germline gene, possibly because of a read error.

The sequence was collected from a human donor in a cohort sampled during active COVID-19. This chain links TRBV18 with TRBJ2-2, with TRBD2 matching 11 bases. The source material was peripheral blood. The CDR3 DNA reads as TGTGCCAGCTCACCTAGACTAGCGGGGCTAGCGAATACCGGGGAGCTGTTTTTT. It encodes CASSPRLAGLANTGELFF. The entire variable domain, with the rest obtained from reference TRBV18 and TRBJ2-2, is as follows: NAGVMQNPRHLVRRRGQEARLRCSPMKGHSHVYWYRQLPEEGLKFMVYLQKENIIDESGMPKERFSAEFPKEGPSILRIQQVVRGDSAAYFCASSPRLAGLANTGELFFGEGSRLTVL.